This entry features one TCR beta chain sequence. The target of this receptor is not known. Within one base of it there is no much larger clone, and no base qualities were kept. The cohort comprised some 680 healthy bone marrow donors. All cohort members were sampled while nominally healthy, although unrecorded immune exposures were likely present. The donor tested CMV seronegative, placing the donor among the approximately 400 seronegative members of the cohort. A peripheral blood sample was collected from each donor, and TCR beta sequencing was performed on peripheral blood mononuclear cells. Genomic DNA extraction from the blood cell samples was performed with the Qiagen DNeasy Blood Extraction Kit. CDR1 and CDR2 are read off the germline V gene as MDHEN and SYDVKM. There are 18 amino acids in the CDR3, from cysteine to phenylalanine inclusive. CDR3 DNA is the only sequence kept; it has 54 bases, read in frame from the first base. V is reduced by 5 bases and J by 4 bases, leaving a spacing of 24 bases between them.

These data originate in a study of cytomegalovirus exposure and HLA in healthy donors (dated by TCRdb to the late 2010s). For the wider study: An earlier analysis of some 500 of the donors reported 250 to 300 Gb of sequence data and some 120 million unique TCR beta sequences from about 180 million T cells. Approximately 300 gigabases of sequencing data and around 80 million unique TCR sequences made up an early release that covered some 640 HLA-typed donors. Of the roughly 400 genotyped donors, approximately 83% fell in the genetic ancestry cluster associated with self-reported Caucasian donors. The study aimed to test whether cataloging public T cell receptors could reveal signatures of past pathogen exposure. The study profiled the T cell repertoires of 500 to 800 subjects by immunosequencing and related them to cytomegalovirus serostatus. In addition to the first cohort of 500 to 850 subjects, a separate validation cohort of approximately 130 different subjects was used. High-throughput TCR immunosequencing, statistical association of individual TCRs with disease status, and machine learning were combined to predict cytomegalovirus infection status. To study patterns of TCR occurrence, a later analysis re-analyzed previously published TCR beta repertoires from several hundred donors and added high-resolution HLA genotyping. In the later analysis, no new phenotypic data were used to find candidate immune exposures; instead, reliance was placed on TCR beta sequences and their occurrence across donors. An earlier analysis of approximately 640 of the donors applied high-throughput TCR beta sequencing to assess whether each TCR beta V gene segment acted as functional or pseudogenic. Donor age, sex, ethnicity and CMV serostatus were compiled alongside the repertoire data. Genome-wide SNP genotypes for about 55% of the 666 donors were used in a later genetic analysis, which treated that subset as a discovery cohort. All discovery cohort repertoires had been generated using a single sequencing platform. Class I and class II HLA loci were covered by the typing at four-digit resolution. The number of typed donors differed by locus: roughly 620-640 for A, B, C, DRB1 and DQB1; 522 for DQA1; some 610 for DPA1; and roughly 450 for DPB1. Roughly 5 DR-DQ haplotypes were handled as single units for association and clustering, since linkage in the cohort was strong. On average, roughly 200,000 unique TCR beta nucleotide sequences were sequenced per donor among roughly 430 genotyped donors of the cohort, with 15% to 20% of those sequences being non-productive.

Library creation used the immunoSEQ multiplex PCR assay. For the multiplex PCR, a mixture combining 60 forward primers for TCR Vbeta segments and 13 reverse primers for TCR Jbeta segments was used. A multiplex PCR assay on genomic DNA amplified the CDR3 region of rearranged TCR beta genes. The amplified TCR beta libraries were sequenced on the Illumina HiSeq System as 87-base-pair reads. From the authors' description of their analysis: In a later analysis, approximately 74 million unique TCR beta chains were counted across the 650 to 750 repertoires, and approximately 11 million of these chains were shared by at least two donors. To remove PCR and sequencing errors, raw reads were error-corrected and collapsed into unique sequences using a nearest-neighbor algorithm that merged closely related sequences. To assign V, D and J gene segments, CDR3 sequences were aligned to IMGT reference sequences. For a sequence to be retained, at least a six-nucleotide match to both a V gene segment and a J gene segment was required. A rearrangement counted as productive if the CDR3 had no stop codons and remained in frame with V and J, and every other rearrangement counted as non-productive. CDR3 was defined according to IMGT convention as the region running from the second conserved V-encoded cysteine to the conserved J-encoded phenylalanine. The earlier analysis of about 590 of the donors excluded sequences that lacked an unambiguous match to a single V gene segment. In an earlier analysis of a few hundred of the donors, V segments were called functional above 56.7% productive rearrangements and were called segregating when the between-donor standard deviation exceeded 5%. A statistical classification framework was built for diagnosing cytomegalovirus status from the catalog of TCR beta chain sequences. V and J gene assignment, in a later analysis, came from comparing TCR nucleotide sequences with IMGT/GENE-DB human TR gene sequences. In a later analysis, CDR3 sequences and most-parsimonious VDJ recombination scenarios were assigned using the TCRdist pipeline. In a later analysis, each TCR beta chain was defined by its CDR3 amino acid sequence together with its V-gene family, and reads lacking a unique V-gene family were excluded. A later analysis removed 450 to 600 highly shared, low-generation-probability nucleotide sequences to deal with suspected cross-contamination and a sequencing artifact. In a later analysis, a clonal expansion index was calculated for each public chain from normalized within-repertoire ranks of inferred template counts. A later analysis computed generation probabilities with a VDJ recombination model fitted to out-of-frame rearrangements, and checked the results against IGoR. In a later analysis, TCR-TCR, TCR-HLA and TCR-CMV co-occurrence was scored with hypergeometric tests, and a repertoire-size bias correction was applied to TCR pairs. False discovery rates were estimated in a later analysis by permuting HLA or CMV assignments 20 times. In a later analysis, co-occurring TCRs were grouped using DBSCAN, with TCRdist sequence similarity added in when clustering inside HLA-allele-positive subsets. Repertoires with fewer than 30,000 or more than 120,000 public chains, plus five repertoires with anomalous nucleotide sharing, were excluded from co-occurrence clustering. In its TCRdb copy, this immuneACCESS table keeps in-frame sequences only and misses some clones. Where compared with another copy, unresolved V genes explain less than half of these, and the others have no known cause. The D gene and trimming were derived from the DNA, and the V and J assignments and clone size from that table. This sample gives 130,000 or so clones in total; about 80% of them show up just once. The ten largest clones represent approximately 5% of the sample.

Paper-wide results and their limitations: Presence/absence analyses assumed roughly uniform sequencing depth across donors, an assumption that may not hold. In a later analysis, HLA-associated TCR beta chains were found to be more clonally expanded and to have lower generation probabilities than equally common non-associated chains. It was suggested by the authors that the approach could potentially be generalized to other disease states and immunological phenotypes. In the study, around 150 TCR beta chains were listed as associated with cytomegalovirus. Compared with the roughly 710-donor mean, donors in an Asian-associated ancestry cluster had fewer N-insertions in productive TCRs, according to a later genetic analysis. An earlier analysis of some 560 of the donors showed that most TCR beta V segments appeared in productive rearrangements either about 90% or about 30% of the time, which broadly matched IMGT annotations. A further reported finding was that TCR beta sequences accurately predicted the HLA-A and HLA-B alleles for most subjects in the first cohort. The classifier was reported to diagnose cytomegalovirus status with high specificity and sensitivity in both the original cohort and the validation cohort. A group of highly shared sequence variants was considered likely to be a technical artifact of the sequencing pipeline. Strong co-occurrence of HLA alleles, especially DR and DQ, made assigning TCR associations to individual alleles difficult. In a later analysis, the rate of TCR association differed among HLA loci, with DRB1 alleles having the most associated TCRs and HLA-C alleles having the fewest. Several of the top co-occurrence clusters appeared to be linked to parvovirus B19, influenza, CMV and Epstein-Barr virus, according to a later analysis. The cohort was sequenced for TCR beta chains only, and without alpha or paired-chain data the features that could be detected were limited. A later analysis found that most CMV-associated TCR beta chains appeared HLA-restricted, with HLA associations seemingly driven largely by CMV exposure. At a false discovery rate of 0.05, a later analysis linked roughly 17,000 TCR beta sequences to specific HLA alleles. Because HLA typing was unavailable for some donors at each locus, only the typed subset was used in association tests. Most TCR sequences were observed very rarely across donors, whereas some public TCRs were present in many individuals. Some IMGT-functional V segments, including TRBV6-2 and TRBV6-3, could not be told apart with the 87-base-pair reads, so those segments were excluded. Approximately 16 rarely observed V segments, including chromosome 9 orphons, were excluded from the earlier analysis of a few hundred of the donors because counts were too low. Three of the identified cytomegalovirus-associated TCR beta chains were confirmed in vitro to be specific for cytomegalovirus antigens. A later genetic analysis associated a missense DCLRE1C variant with V-gene and J-gene trimming of TCR beta chains, and an independent cohort replicated the association. Linkage disequilibrium might explain the correlated functional status among segregating V segments, but an unknown experimental factor could not be ruled out. Immune exposure information for the cohort was limited to CMV serostatus.

This receptor was taken from a man aged 30 to 45 in good health and CMV-seronegative. Sequenced material: PBMCs. The rearranged chain carries TRBV28 and TRBJ1-5; perhaps TRBD1 is the D gene, with 5 bases matching. Here the CDR3 is given as CASSGFFTGEGWNQPQHF. The DNA is as follows: TGTGCCAGCAGTGGCTTTTTTACGGGGGAAGGATGGAATCAGCCCCAGCATTTT. The reference TRBV28 and TRBJ1-5 proteins fill in what lies around the CDR3, so the full variable domain reads DVKVTQSSRYLVKRTGEKVFLECVQDMDHENMFWYRQDPGLGLRLIYFSYDVKMKEKGDIPEGYSVSREKKERFSLILESASTNQTSMYLCASSGFFTGEGWNQPQHFGDGTRLSIL.